This TCR beta chain was observed in a study of CD8 T cells in Susac syndrome. Across the whole study: The Susac syndrome patients that were sequenced included five or six with active disease and 8 or 9 in remission.

Roughly 0.45 to 1 ug RNA was reverse transcribed with random hexamers. TCRdb processed the immunoSEQ multiplex PCR reads anew with MiXCR; each CDR3 protein has one entry. The table shows 95,000 to 150,000 distinct CDR3 sequences, with around 94% occurring only once. The CDR3 loop spans 16 amino acids. The V gene's germline CDR1 is MGHDK and CDR2 SYGVNS. With 4 bases clipped from V and 4 bases from J, the junction kept 9 bases outside the gene matches. The rearrangement joins TRBV25-1 to TRBJ2-5, with 10 bases that match TRBD2. This receptor was obtained from a human donor with Susac syndrome. The specimen was CD8+ T cells from PBMCs. CDR3 in amino acids: CASSVRAGGPLETQYF. In nucleotides, the CDR3 is TGTGCCAGCAGTGTCCGAGCGGGGGGGCCTCTAGAGACCCAGTACTTC.